The sequence of this T cell receptor beta chain was determined in a study of cytomegalovirus exposure and HLA in healthy donors. V lost 4 bases to trimming and J lost 6 bases, with 13 bases between them. CDR3 length: 14 residues. CDR1 is SGHRS, CDR2 YFSETQ, per germline. Overall study results and limits: The study listed some 160 cytomegalovirus-associated TCR beta chains. In a later analysis, an Asian-associated ancestry cluster reportedly showed fewer N-insertions than the approximately 700-donor mean.

Donors were nominally healthy when sampled, though unrecorded immune exposures were likely. 60 Vbeta and 13 Jbeta primers were used in PCR. In the original analysis: Later reanalysis found around 74 million unique TCR beta chains, roughly 10 million of them shared. Sequenced by immunoSEQ multiplex PCR; TCRdb stores in-frame clones only, minus some. V and J calls and clone size are those listed in that table; D and trimming were worked out from the DNA. The sample contains 200,000 or so clones, roughly 87% of which appear only once. Turning to this clone: The antigen is undetermined.

Sequenced sample: PBMCs. The TCR comes from a girl under two years old in good health and CMV-seronegative. This chain uses TRBV5-1 with TRBJ2-2; TRBD1 is a possible D gene (6 bases). The DNA of the CDR3 is TGCGCCAGCAGCCCGGGGACATCCCCCGGGGAGCTGTTTTTT. It yields the protein CASSPGTSPGELFF.